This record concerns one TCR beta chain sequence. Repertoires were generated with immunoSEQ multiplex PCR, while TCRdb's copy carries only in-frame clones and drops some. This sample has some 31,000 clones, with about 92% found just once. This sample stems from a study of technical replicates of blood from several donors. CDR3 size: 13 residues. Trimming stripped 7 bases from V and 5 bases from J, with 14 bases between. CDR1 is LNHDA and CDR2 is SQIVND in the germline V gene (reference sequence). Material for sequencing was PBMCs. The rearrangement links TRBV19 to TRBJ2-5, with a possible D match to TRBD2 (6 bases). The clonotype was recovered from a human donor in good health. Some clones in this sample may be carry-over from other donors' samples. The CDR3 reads CASKRRESETQYF. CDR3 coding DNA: TGTGCCAGTAAGAGGCGGGAAAGTGAGACCCAGTACTTC.